This T cell receptor (beta chain) was sequenced during a study of blood T cells in healthy people across ages. General study points: Using unsorted PBMCs precluded a conclusive naive versus antigen-experienced comparison. Roughly linear declines in TCR beta diversity per million T cells occurred with age.

Using a J-beta primer mix together with a sample-barcoded 5' primer, a second PCR was run for about 7 to 12 cycles. Each cDNA molecule received a tag from a template-switch adaptor that had 12 random nucleotides. TCRdb re-analysed the 5' RACE reads in MiXCR, keeping a single row per CDR3 protein. The repertoire holds about 1.1 million distinct CDR3 sequences, roughly two fifths seen once, with around 13% in the top ten. The CDR3 covers 15 residues. CDR1 is ENHRY and CDR2 is SYGVKD in the germline V gene. Comments on this clonotype: The antigen is unknown. One end of the junction is discordant with germline, which a read error may explain.

V is TRBV10-3 and J is TRBJ2-5; 7 nucleotides agree with TRBD1. This TCR was sampled from a man aged 18 to 29 in good health. The sequenced material came from blood. The CDR3 here is CAFSTLTGSQETQYF. CDR3 coding DNA: TGTGCCTTCAGTACCCTGACAGGGAGCCAAGAGACCCAGTACTTC.